This T cell receptor (beta chain) comes out of a study of blood T cell repertoires in COVID-19 (dated by TCRdb to the early 2020s). Concerning the study at large: Samples from collaborators originated in the United States, Italy and Spain and spanned both the acute and convalescent phases of COVID-19. The material from the prospective study consisted of cDNA or gDNA derived from T cells, B-cell-depleted T cells, or PBMCs. Subjects who had been exposed to COVID-19, were actively infected with it, or had recovered from it provided the deeply sampled blood TCRbeta repertoires that made up the dataset. The repertoires were made available in a free public database intended to serve as a resource for research on the immune response to SARS-CoV-2. The samples were drawn from the first 160 participants of the ongoing ImmuneRACE study and from 1,254 subjects provided by 6 global collaborators. Nearly every sample came with metadata listing a de-identified subject ID, COVID-19 status, age in years and sex. Where available, HLA class I and class II types were taken from metadata supplied by the sample provider and were not determined by assay-based typing.

Participants in the prospective study were aged roughly 18 to 95 years, lived in 24 United States geographic areas, and enrolled through a virtual design. In the prospective study, participants were assigned to cohorts based on the clinical history participants reported in a screening survey and a study questionnaire. For ImmuneRACE Cohort 3, a participant was defined as recovered based on two consecutive negative NP/OP PCR tests, clearance by a healthcare professional, or resolution of symptoms. Mobile phlebotomists in the prospective study collected whole blood, serum and a nasopharyngeal or oropharyngeal swab from every participant. Additional blood draws and questionnaires over an approximately 2-month period could optionally be provided by prospective study participants. Before DNA extraction, prospective study blood samples were shipped either frozen or at room temperature. The CDR3, from cysteine to phenylalanine, totals 15 residues. Only the CDR3 portion is preserved as DNA: 45 bases, with reading frame beginning at the first base. Looking up the germline V gene (reference sequence) yields CDR1 SEHNR and CDR2 FQNEAQ. From V the trimming removes 2 bases and from J it removes 4 bases, while the gene matches leave 3 bases of the junction unaccounted for.

Summary of the overall study and its limitations: The quantity of clinical and demographic metadata differed by source and by participant and was supplied without curation.

TCRbeta CDR3 regions were amplified from genomic DNA by means of the immunoSEQ Assay, a bias-controlled multiplex PCR. The authors processed their data as follows. The number of nucleated cells in each sample was estimated from the amplification of reference gene primers within the assay. Sequence reads were collapsed and filtered to measure the absolute abundance of every unique TCRbeta CDR3 rearrangement. For each sample, productive Simpson clonality was calculated as the square root of Simpson's diversity index across productive rearrangements. TCRdb mirrors the immuneACCESS table, restricted to in-frame sequences. Some clones are absent from its copies; in checked studies, under half trace to an unresolved V gene, and the reason for the others is unknown. The V and J calls and clone size were taken over from that table, and D and trimming were inferred from the DNA. In all, the sample holds fewer than 350,000 clones, and around 88% of those were seen once. Clones ranked in the top ten supply roughly 6.2% of the sample.

As to this clone: There is no known antigen for this receptor. The sample holds no much larger clone one base away, and base qualities are not on file.

The material sequenced was PBMCs or T cells enriched from blood (not recorded which). The receptor was isolated from a woman aged 40 to 55 who had recovered from COVID-19. The chain is encoded by TRBV7-9 joined to TRBJ2-3; TRBD2 aligns with 10 central bases. Here is the DNA: TGTGCCAGCAGCTTACTAGCGGGAGTCTCAGATACGCAGTATTTT. Translated, it reads CASSLLAGVSDTQYF. Full variable domain (CDR3 extended with the reference TRBV7-9 and TRBJ2-3 proteins): DTGVSQNPRHKITKRGQNVTFRCDPISEHNRLYWYRQTLGQGPEFLTYFQNEAQLEKSRLLSDRFSAERPKGSFSTLEIQRTEQGDSAMYLCASSLLAGVSDTQYFGPGTRLTVL.